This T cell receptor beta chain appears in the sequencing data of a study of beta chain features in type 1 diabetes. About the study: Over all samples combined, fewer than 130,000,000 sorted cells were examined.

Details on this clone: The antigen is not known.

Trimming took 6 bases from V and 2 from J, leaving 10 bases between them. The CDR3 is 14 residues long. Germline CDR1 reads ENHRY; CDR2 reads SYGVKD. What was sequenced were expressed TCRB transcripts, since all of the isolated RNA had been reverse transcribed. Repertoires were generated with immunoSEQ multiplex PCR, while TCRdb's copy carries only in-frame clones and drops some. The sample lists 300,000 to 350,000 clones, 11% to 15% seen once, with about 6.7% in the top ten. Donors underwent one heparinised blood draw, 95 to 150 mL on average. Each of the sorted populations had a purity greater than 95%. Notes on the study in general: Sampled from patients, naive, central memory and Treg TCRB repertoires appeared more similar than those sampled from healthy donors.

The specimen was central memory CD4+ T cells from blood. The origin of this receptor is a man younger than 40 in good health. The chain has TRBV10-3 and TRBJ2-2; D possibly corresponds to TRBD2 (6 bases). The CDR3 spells CAIRPTSNTGELFF. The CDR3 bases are TGTGCCATCAGACCGACTAGTAACACCGGGGAGCTGTTTTTT.